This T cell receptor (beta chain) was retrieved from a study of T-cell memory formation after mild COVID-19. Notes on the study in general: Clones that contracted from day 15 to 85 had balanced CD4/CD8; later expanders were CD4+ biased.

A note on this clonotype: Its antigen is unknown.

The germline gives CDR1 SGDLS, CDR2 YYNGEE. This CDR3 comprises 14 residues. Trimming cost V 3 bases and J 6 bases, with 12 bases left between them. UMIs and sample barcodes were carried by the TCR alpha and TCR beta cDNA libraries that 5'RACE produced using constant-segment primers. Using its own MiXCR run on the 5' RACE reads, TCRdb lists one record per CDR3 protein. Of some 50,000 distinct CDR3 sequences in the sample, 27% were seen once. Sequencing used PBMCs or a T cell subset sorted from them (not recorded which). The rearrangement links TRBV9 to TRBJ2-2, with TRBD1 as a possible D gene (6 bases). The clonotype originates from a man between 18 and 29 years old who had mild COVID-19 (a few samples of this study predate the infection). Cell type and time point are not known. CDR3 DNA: TGTGCCAGCAGCGCGCAGGGGAAGCCCGGGGAGCTGTTTTTT. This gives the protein CASSAQGKPGELFF.